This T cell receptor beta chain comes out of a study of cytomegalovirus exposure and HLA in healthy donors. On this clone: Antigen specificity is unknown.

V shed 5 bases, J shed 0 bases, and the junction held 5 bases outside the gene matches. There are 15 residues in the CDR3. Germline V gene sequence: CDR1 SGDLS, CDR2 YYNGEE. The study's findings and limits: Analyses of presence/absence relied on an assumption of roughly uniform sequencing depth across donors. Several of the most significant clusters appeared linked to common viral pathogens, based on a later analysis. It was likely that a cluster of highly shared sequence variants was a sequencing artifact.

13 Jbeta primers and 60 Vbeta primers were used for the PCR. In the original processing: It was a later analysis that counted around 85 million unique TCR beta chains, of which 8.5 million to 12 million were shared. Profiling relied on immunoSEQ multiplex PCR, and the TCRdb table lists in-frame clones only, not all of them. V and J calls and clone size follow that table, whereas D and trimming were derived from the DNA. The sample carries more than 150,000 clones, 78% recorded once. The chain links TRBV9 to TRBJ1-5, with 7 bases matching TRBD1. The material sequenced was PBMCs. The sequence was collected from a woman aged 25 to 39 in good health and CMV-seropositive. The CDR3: CASRTGVNSNQPQHF. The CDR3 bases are TGTGCCAGCAGAACAGGGGTGAATAGCAATCAGCCCCAGCATTTT.